This TCR beta chain is drawn from a study of blood T cell repertoires in COVID-19. As for the study in general: The United States, Italy and Spain were the sources of the acute and convalescent COVID-19 samples. Sources were T cells, B-cell-depleted T cells, or PBMCs; the material itself was cDNA or gDNA.

In germline, CDR1 is SQVTM, CDR2 ANQGSEA. Losses at the gene ends were 6 bases for V and 4 bases for J; bases not matched to a gene: 9. This CDR3 is 14 amino acids long. TCRdb keeps only in-frame clones here, not all; method: immunoSEQ multiplex PCR. The sample lists tens of thousands of clones; 65% to 85% were seen once. The chain carries TRBV29-1 and TRBJ2-3, with 8 bases fitting TRBD1. This TCR derives from a human donor in a cohort sampled during active COVID-19. Source material: peripheral blood. CDR3 sequence reads: CSVNRDRLADTQYF. DNA of the CDR3: TGCAGCGTAAACCGGGACAGGCTTGCAGATACGCAGTATTTT.